The 28 T cell receptor beta chains below were found in one sample sequenced in a study of CD8 T cells in ankylosing spondylitis. Each CDR3 protein gets one entry after TCRdb re-called the 5' RACE reads with MiXCR. The table includes 110,000 to 150,000 distinct CDR3 sequences, approximately 9.2% detected once. Sequencing used synovial fluid, either unsorted or a sorted T cell fraction (not recorded which). The receptors here all came from a male donor with ankylosing spondylitis.

This clonotype was observed at least ten times. V usage is TRBV12-3 or TRBV12-4 and J usage is TRBJ1-1; 8 bases agree with TRBD1. The CDR3 has 12 amino acids. V gave up 5 bases and J gave up 7 bases; unmatched junction bases: 3. The CDR3 nucleotides read TGTGCCAGCAGTCCTGGACAGGGTGAAGCTTTCTTT. This sequence encodes CASSPGQGEAFF.

The table lists this clonotype with many counts. This chain links TRBV27 with TRBJ1-5; D is perhaps TRBD1 (5 bases). The CDR3 has 16 residues. The ends were cut back, 5 bases at V and 1 base at J, with 15 bases in the middle. CDR1 is MNHEY, CDR2 SMNVEV, per germline (reference sequence). The CDR3 DNA follows: TGTGCCAGCAGTCCCTACCCCGGGGGGAGCAATCAGCCCCAGCATTTT. Translation gives CASSPYPGGSNQPQHF.

The chain carries TRBV7-3 and TRBJ2-2; D may match TRBD1 or TRBD2 (5 bases each). Trimming removed 4 bases at V and 7 bases at J, with 7 bases between. The CDR3 consists of 12 residues. The germline gives CDR1 SGHTA, CDR2 FQGTGA. The DNA for the CDR3 is TGTGCCAGCAGCTCGGGGCTCGGGGAGCTGTTTTTT. This sequence encodes CASSSGLGELFF.

This clonotype was counted many times. This sequence joins TRBV5-1 and TRBJ2-5; 9 bases are shared with TRBD2. The trim removed 0 bases at V and 4 bases at J, leaving 7 bases unmatched. The length of the CDR3 is 16 residues. Per germline, CDR1 SGHRS and CDR2 YFSETQ. CDR3 sequence (DNA): TGCGCCAGCAGCTTGGAGGGTAGCGGGAGTGGAGAGACCCAGTACTTC. Encoded protein: CASSLEGSGSGETQYF.

A few counts support this clonotype. This chain connects TRBV5-1 to TRBJ1-2; 10 bases match TRBD1. The CDR3 runs to 14 residues. The germline V gene encodes CDR1 SGHRS and CDR2 YFSETQ. Losses at the gene ends were 4 bases for V and 7 bases for J; bases not matched to a gene: 7. CDR3 DNA sequence: TGCGCCAGCAGCATGGGACAGGGGTCCGGTGGCTACACCTTC. This sequence encodes CASSMGQGSGGYTF.

This sequence joins TRBV10-3 and TRBJ2-1; 16 bases align to TRBD2. The CDR3 sequence is 18 residues long. Germline-derived CDR1 and CDR2 are ENHRY and SYGVKD. The V and J ends lost 6 bases and 6 bases, in that order; junction bases with no gene match: 11. As DNA, the CDR3 is TGTGCCATCAGGCCGGGACTAGCGGGGGGGCTGGGTGGCAATGAGCAGTTCTTC. Amino acids: CAIRPGLAGGLGGNEQFF.

This clonotype has a handful of counts. The rearrangement uses TRBV20-1 and TRBJ2-3, with TRBD2 identical over 9 bases. Looked up from germline, CDR1 is DFQATT and CDR2 is SNEGSKA (reference sequence). This CDR3 has 15 amino acids. V was pared by 1 base and J by 5 bases, with 7 bases of the junction left unmatched. CDR3 nucleotides: TGCAGTGCTAGAGCGGGTAGCGGGAGACAAGATACGCAGTATTTT. It specifies CSARAGSGRQDTQYF.

This clonotype was seen a handful of times. J is TRBJ1-3 and V is TRBV12-3 or TRBV12-4; tentatively, D is TRBD1 (6 bases). With 6 bases removed from V and 0 bases from J, the gap between germline ends came to 15 bases. This CDR3 contains 16 residues. CDR3 in amino acids: CASSPRGPLSGNTIYF. CDR3 bases: TGTGCCAGCAGCCCCAGGGGACCACTCTCTGGAAACACCATATATTTT.

This clonotype was recorded at least ten times. The CDR3 loop reads CASSLGVRYEQYF. In DNA form, the CDR3 reads TGCGCCAGCAGCTTGGGTGTCAGATACGAGCAGTACTTC. V and J are TRBV5-1 and TRBJ2-7; no clear D gene. The CDR3 is 13 amino acids. V dropped 0 bases and J dropped 4 bases, with 8 bases sitting between them. CDR1 is SGHRS and CDR2 is YFSETQ in the germline V gene.

This clonotype was counted a few times. This sequence joins TRBV20-1 and TRBJ2-5; perhaps TRBD1 as D (6 bases). Germline values: CDR1 DFQATT, CDR2 SNEGSKA (reference sequence). The CDR3 totals 14 residues. Trimming cost V 6 bases and J 2 bases, with 16 bases left between them. CDR3 DNA sequence: TGCAGTGCCCCTACCGGGACAACGCAAGAGACCCAGTACTTC. Amino acids: CSAPTGTTQETQYF.

This clonotype was counted many times. The V call is TRBV5-1, the J call TRBJ2-1, with 11 bases lining up with TRBD2. Losses at the gene ends were 0 bases for V and 6 bases for J; bases not matched to a gene: 2. The germline gives CDR1 SGHRS, CDR2 YFSETQ. The CDR3 has 15 amino acids. The CDR3 DNA is TGCGCCAGCAGCTTGGCGGGGACTAGCGGCAATGAGCAGTTCTTC. Protein: CASSLAGTSGNEQFF.

The CDR3 here is CASSQDGNTDTQYF. CDR3 sequence (DNA): TGCGCCAGCAGCCAAGACGGGAACACAGATACGCAGTATTTT. V is TRBV4-1 and J is TRBJ2-3; tentatively, D is TRBD2 (5 bases). Germline V gene data show CDR1 as MGHRA and CDR2 as YSYEKL. The CDR3 extends over 14 amino acids. The V and J ends lost 0 bases and 2 bases respectively, with 6 bases between them.

This clonotype was counted ten times or more. V gene TRBV11-2 combines with J gene TRBJ1-2, with D tentatively TRBD1 (6 bases). CDR3 length equals 15 residues. Germline CDR1 is SGHAT and CDR2 is FQNNGV. V lost 1 base and J lost 4, with 13 bases in between. In DNA form, the CDR3 reads TGTGCCAGCAGCTTAGCTTGGGGGGGCGCCTATGGCTACACCTTC. Amino acid sequence: CASSLAWGGAYGYTF.

The sample holds many counts of this clonotype. This sequence joins TRBV28 and TRBJ1-2; D not resolved. CDR1 is MDHEN and CDR2 is SYDVKM in the germline V gene. V gave up 5 bases and J gave up 0 bases, with 7 bases separating them. This CDR3 spans 13 amino acids. As DNA, the CDR3 is TGTGCCAGCAGTCGAATTACTAACTATGGCTACACCTTC. It codes for CASSRITNYGYTF.

This rearrangement joins TRBV5-4 to TRBJ2-7, with D possibly TRBD1 on 5 matching bases. This CDR3 region has 15 residues. Trimming pared 2 bases from V and 3 bases from J, leaving 15 bases between. Germline V lookup: CDR1 SGHNT, CDR2 YYREEE (reference sequence). CDR3 in amino acids: CASSLGQGNLYEQYF. As DNA, the CDR3 is TGTGCCAGCAGCTTAGGGCAGGGAAATCTCTACGAGCAGTACTTC. The variable domain in full, completed from reference TRBV5-4 and TRBJ2-7, reads ETGVTQSPTHLIKTRGQQVTLRCSSQSGHNTVSWYQQALGQGPQFIFQYYREEENGRGNFPPRFSGLQFPNYSSELNVNALELDDSALYLCASSLGQGNLYEQYFGPGTRLTVT.

The chain has TRBV5-1 and TRBJ2-7; possibly TRBD2 for D (5 bases). This CDR3 has 12 residues. V lost 1 base to trimming and J lost 3 bases, with 5 bases between them. Looked up from germline, CDR1 is SGHRS and CDR2 is YFSETQ. The CDR3 reads CASSLRDYEQYF. The CDR3 DNA follows: TGCGCCAGCAGCTTGCGGGACTACGAGCAGTACTTC. The full variable domain, its missing parts supplied by reference TRBV5-1 and TRBJ2-7, is KAGVTQTPRYLIKTRGQQVTLSCSPISGHRSVSWYQQTPGQGLQFLFEYFSETQRNKGNFPGRFSGRQFSNSRSEMNVSTLELGDSALYLCASSLRDYEQYFGPGTRLTVT.

The CDR3 bases are TGTGCCACCAGTGACCCGACAGGGATAGAATACTTC. It yields the protein CATSDPTGIEYF. V is TRBV24-1 and J is TRBJ2-7; the match to TRBD1 covers 7 bases. The germline V gene has CDR1 KGHDR and CDR2 SFDVKD. V lost 4 bases to trimming and J lost 13 bases; unmatched junction nucleotides: 9. CDR3 length: 12 amino acids.

In nucleotides, the CDR3 is TGCGCCAGCAGCTTGGGGCACGGAAACACAGATACGCAGTATTTT. Encoded protein: CASSLGHGNTDTQYF. The J gene is TRBJ2-3, the V gene TRBV5-1; the D is unclear. This CDR3 is built from 15 residues. Trimming pared 0 bases from V and 2 bases from J, leaving 10 bases between. The germline V gene encodes CDR1 SGHRS and CDR2 YFSETQ.

This clonotype was seen repeatedly, ten times or more. The germline gene is not matched at one end of the junction; a read error may be the cause. The rearrangement links TRBV5-1 to TRBJ2-1; TRBD2 matches at 9 bases. From germline, CDR1 is SGHRS and CDR2 YFSETQ. The CDR3 extends over 15 amino acids. This chain's CDR3 is CASSLVAGAYNEQFF. Here the CDR3 DNA reads TGTGCCAGCAGTTTAGTAGCGGGAGCATACAATGAGCAGTTCTTC.

This chain joins TRBV5-1 and TRBJ2-2, with a weak D call TRBD1 (6 bases). The germline V and J ends were trimmed by 2 bases and 6 bases, with 11 bases remaining between them. The CDR3 is made up of 14 amino acids. CDR1 is SGHRS and CDR2 is YFSETQ in the germline V gene. CDR3 coding DNA: TGCGCCAGCAGCTTCACAGGGACCCCCGGGGAGCTGTTTTTT. Its translation is CASSFTGTPGELFF.

In this sample, this clonotype turned up many times. The J gene is TRBJ2-5, the V gene TRBV2; no reliable D call. The CDR3 loop spans 13 amino acids. Trimming took off 6 bases at V and 3 bases at J, with 11 bases between the two ends. The germline gives CDR1 SNHLY, CDR2 FYNNEI. The CDR3 reads CASRVEREETQYF. CDR3 sequence (DNA): TGTGCCAGCAGGGTGGAGCGAGAAGAGACCCAGTACTTC.

This clonotype has just a few counts. It is likely a read error, because the conserved phenylalanine at the end of the CDR3 is missing. The DNA is left out, because the CDR3 cannot be placed on it with certainty; the CDR3 is given as TCRdb lists it. The CDR3 is CSAAGLAGAYGL. V gene TRBV20-1 combines with J gene TRBJ2-7; the D call TRBD2 from the table was never checked on the DNA. The CDR3 sequence runs 12 residues, both termini included. CDR1 and CDR2 from the germline V gene are DFQATT and SNEGSKA (reference sequence).

This clonotype was counted ten times or more. V usage is TRBV27 and J usage is TRBJ2-7; 8 nucleotides match TRBD1. CDR1 and CDR2 (germline): MNHEY, SMNVEV (reference sequence). Trimming took 8 bases from V and 2 from J; bases not matched to a gene: 20. The CDR3 runs 18 residues. This CDR3 reads CASGINRQGTFSTYEQYF. The CDR3 DNA reads as TGTGCCAGCGGGATTAACCGACAGGGGACCTTTTCGACCTACGAGCAGTACTTC.

This clonotype was seen many times. The chain recombines TRBV28 with TRBJ1-5, with D unresolved. The CDR3 loop spans 15 amino acids. The germline V and J ends were trimmed by 1 base and 5 bases, with 12 bases remaining between them. Germline V gene sequence: CDR1 MDHEN, CDR2 SYDVKM. In DNA, the CDR3 is TGTGCCAGCAGTTTATTAGGTATGGATGATCAGCCCCAGCATTTT. This codes for CASSLLGMDDQPQHF.

This clonotype was found a few times. This sequence joins TRBV5-4 and TRBJ2-1; 7 bases map to TRBD2. V trimming: 2 bases; J trimming: 0 bases; junction bases outside the gene matches: 2. This CDR3 is built from 15 residues. Germline lookup yields CDR1 SGHNT and CDR2 YYREEE (reference sequence). The CDR3 reads CASSFAGVSYNEQFF. CDR3 DNA sequence: TGTGCCAGCAGCTTCGCGGGAGTCTCCTACAATGAGCAGTTCTTC.

This clonotype came up many times. The gene calls are TRBV28 and TRBJ1-5; D remains unclear. This CDR3 has 13 amino acids. V was trimmed by 5 bases and J by 5 bases, leaving 10 bases between them. Looked up from germline, CDR1 is MDHEN and CDR2 is SYDVKM. CDR3 sequence reads: CASSRLVDQPQHF. CDR3 in DNA: TGTGCCAGCAGTCGTCTGGTGGATCAGCCCCAGCATTTT.

At least ten counts were recorded for this clonotype. The chain uses TRBV7-2 and TRBJ1-2; the D gene is possibly TRBD1 (5 bases). CDR3 length: 15 residues. V dropped 5 bases and J dropped 0 bases, with 13 bases sitting between them. Per germline, CDR1 SGHTA and CDR2 FQGNSA. DNA of the CDR3: TGTGCCAGCAGCCCACTGGGCAGGGCTAACTATGGCTACACCTTC. This translates into CASSPLGRANYGYTF.

The J gene is TRBJ2-7, the V gene TRBV20-1, with D uncertain. V was clipped by 6 bases and J by 7 bases, with 16 bases between them. Per the germline V gene, CDR1 is DFQATT and CDR2 is SNEGSKA (reference sequence). The CDR3 loop spans 12 amino acids. The DNA of the CDR3 is TGCAGTGCCCCATCTTCGGGTTCGGAGCAGTACTTC. It yields the protein CSAPSSGSEQYF.